This record concerns one T cell receptor beta chain sequence. It has no known antigen specificity. The sample holds no much larger clone one base away, and base qualities are not on file. During the collection period, no infections or other immune events were recorded for the healthy donors. To calibrate time-dependent variance in a beta-binomial model of T-cell clone differential abundance, blood repertoires from healthy donors were used as a training cohort. The training cohort comprised roughly 10 healthy donors, 3 female and 7 male. Donor ages ranged from about 29 to 65 years, with an average of around 45 years. Whole blood from each healthy donor was obtained from a commercial supplier and was collected at three time points approximately 15 days apart. For immunosequencing, genomic DNA was extracted from unsorted whole blood. The source of the sample is a study of identifying expanded T cells in peripheral blood (dated by TCRdb to the late 2010s). Regarding the complete study: Technical replicates were generated by sequencing separate aliquots of the same genomic DNA pool, with four replicates compared pairwise. General findings and caveats noted by the study authors: For all healthy donors, the variance in clone template counts between roughly 2-week samples rose significantly as total template count increased. Across all healthy-donor time intervals, the beta-binomial model significantly lowered both the number of clones called differentially abundant and the false-positive rate. The authors expected biological variance in healthy repertoires might increase further over much longer intervals such as months to years. The binomial model flagged about 1.3 differentially abundant clones between technical replicates but roughly 15 over around two weeks and around 19 over approximately 4 weeks.

V is shortened by 5 bases, J by 4 bases, and the region joining them spans 14 bases. Inclusive of the bounding cysteine and phenylalanine, the CDR3 is 15 residues long. CDR3 DNA only is kept here, 45 bases in frame from base 1. TCRbeta CDR3 regions were profiled with the immunoSEQ Assay using bias-controlled multiplex PCR amplification of genomic DNA. As for how the authors treated the data: The absolute abundance of each unique TCRbeta CDR3 region was quantified after sequences were collapsed and filtered. Differential abundance was tested with two models: a binomial (Fisher-equivalent) model and a beta-binomial model that adds time-dependent variance fitted from healthy donors. Clones with fewer than 5 combined templates were removed, and a clone was called differentially abundant if the clone's Benjamini-Hochberg FDR was below 0.01. Beta-binomial variance was modeled as a function of total template count across the two samples using the form v = (b*log(k)+a)^2. TCRdb carries this immuneACCESS record with in-frame sequences only. Its versions omit some clonotypes, under half of them owing to an unresolved V gene in the studies checked, with the rest unexplained. That table gives V, J and clone size, and the DNA gave D and trimming. The table for this sample lists about 52,000 clones; approximately 80% of them were counted only once. Clones ranked in the top ten supply approximately 15% of the sample.

The material sequenced was blood. This TCR derives from a person between 18 and 70 years old in good health. The chain couples TRBV7-1 to TRBJ2-2, with the identity of the D gene unclear. TRBV7-1 has ORF status, its function being uncertain. The CDR3 loop reads CASSPTSAATGELFF. In nucleotide form, the sequence is TGTGCCAGCAGCCCGACGAGCGCGGCCACCGGGGAGCTGTTTTTT.